These 31 T cell receptor beta chains were sequenced from one sample in a study of CD8 T cells in Susac syndrome. cDNA came from about 0.51 to 1 ug RNA primed by random hexamers. TCRdb called the immunoSEQ multiplex PCR reads again in MiXCR, with one record for every CDR3 protein. The sample contains some 94,000 distinct CDR3 sequences, 85% to 95% of which appear only once. Sequencing was done on a sample of CD4+ T cells from PBMCs. These receptors all come from a human donor with Susac syndrome.

The J gene is TRBJ2-1, the V gene TRBV4-1; 7 nucleotides align to TRBD1. The CDR3 totals 16 residues. The ends lost 1 base at V and 3 bases at J; junction bases unmatched: 6. Per the germline V gene, CDR1 is MGHRA and CDR2 is YSYEKL. The CDR3 DNA reads as TGCGCCAGCAGCCAAGTAGGAAGGGGGCTCTACAATGAGCAGTTCTTC. Protein: CASSQVGRGLYNEQFF.

This clonotype has more than one count but fewer than ten. This sequence joins TRBV9 and TRBJ1-6; 7 bases agree with TRBD1. Germline CDR1 and CDR2: SGDLS and YYNGEE. Losses at the gene ends were 3 bases for V and 6 bases for J; bases not matched to a gene: 6. The CDR3 totals 15 residues. The CDR3 DNA sequence: TGTGCCAGCAGCGCAGGGGGAATTAGTAATTCACCCCTCCACTTT. This codes for CASSAGGISNSPLHF.

This chain connects TRBV29-1 to TRBJ1-6; 7 bases are a match to TRBD1. Germline lookup yields CDR1 SQVTM and CDR2 ANQGSEA. V gave up 4 bases and J gave up 6 bases; unmatched junction bases: 3. CDR3 length equals 13 residues. The CDR3 spells CSVGQGGNSPLHF. The CDR3 nucleotides are TGCAGCGTTGGACAGGGAGGTAATTCACCCCTCCACTTT.

The chain couples TRBV5-8 to TRBJ1-4; TRBD1 is a possible D gene (5 bases). V was cut by 1 base and J by 7 bases, with 8 bases left in between. The CDR3 consists of 13 residues. The germline V gene has CDR1 SGHTS and CDR2 YDEGEE. This CDR3 reads CASSLSTAEKLFF. The CDR3 DNA is TGTGCCAGCAGCTTGTCGACAGCTGAAAAACTGTTTTTT.

J is TRBJ2-6 and V is TRBV9; 9 nucleotides align to TRBD1. The CDR3 is made up of 17 amino acids. With V trimmed by 3 bases and J by 4 bases, 8 bases remained unmatched. Looked up from germline, CDR1 is SGDLS and CDR2 is YYNGEE. The DNA for the CDR3 is TGTGCCAGCAGCGAGAGGGACAGGGTATTGGGGGCCAACGTCCTGACTTTC. Amino acid sequence: CASSERDRVLGANVLTF.

The rearrangement joins TRBV5-1 to TRBJ2-2; TRBD2 matches at 9 bases. Germline V gene sequence: CDR1 SGHRS, CDR2 YFSETQ. V lost 2 bases and J lost 0; bases outside the gene matches: 2. There are 16 residues in the CDR3. CDR3 residues: CASSFSGGTNTGELFF. As DNA, the CDR3 is TGCGCCAGCAGCTTTAGCGGGGGAACGAACACCGGGGAGCTGTTTTTT. The complete variable domain, with remaining parts taken from reference TRBV5-1 and TRBJ2-2, reads KAGVTQTPRYLIKTRGQQVTLSCSPISGHRSVSWYQQTPGQGLQFLFEYFSETQRNKGNFPGRFSGRQFSNSRSEMNVSTLELGDSALYLCASSFSGGTNTGELFFGEGSRLTVL.

The gene calls are TRBV29-1 and TRBJ2-3; 8 bases align to TRBD2. Unmatched junction bases numbered 3, after V lost 7 bases and J lost 0 bases. The CDR3 length is 13 residues. The germline CDR1 and CDR2 sequences are SQVTM and ANQGSEA. The CDR3 region is CSGLAGSTDTQYF. The CDR3 nucleotides read TGCAGCGGGCTAGCGGGCAGCACAGATACGCAGTATTTT.

In DNA form, the CDR3 reads TGTGCCAGCAGTGAACTAGCGGGGGGATACACAGATACGCAGTATTTT. As protein: CASSELAGGYTDTQYF. This chain uses TRBV27 with TRBJ2-3; 12 nucleotides agree with TRBD2. The J segment lost 2 bases and the V segment lost 5 bases, leaving 5 bases of the junction unmatched. Germline V gives CDR1 MNHEY, CDR2 SMNVEV (reference sequence). The CDR3 sequence is 16 residues long.

The chain is built from TRBV7-2 and TRBJ2-7; 8 positions agree with TRBD1. This CDR3 spans 13 amino acids. Trimming removed 2 bases from V and 12 bases from J; junction bases left unmatched: 9. CDR1 and CDR2 from the germline V gene are SGHTA and FQGNSA. DNA of the CDR3: TGTGCCAGCAGCTTATTAACGGGGCAGGGGGCGTACTTC. Protein: CASSLLTGQGAYF.

V gene TRBV20-1 combines with J gene TRBJ2-5; D remains ambiguous. CDR3 length: 13 amino acids. The ends were cut back, 0 bases at V and 3 bases at J, with 8 bases in the middle. CDR1 is DFQATT and CDR2 is SNEGSKA in the germline V gene (reference sequence). The CDR3 sequence: CSARDRLKETQYF. The DNA of the CDR3 is TGCAGTGCTAGAGATCGGCTCAAAGAGACCCAGTACTTC.

The J gene is TRBJ2-1, the V gene TRBV15; 9 nucleotides match TRBD1. V trimming: 3 bases; J trimming: 9 bases; junction bases outside the gene matches: 15. This CDR3 is 17 amino acids long. Per the germline V gene, CDR1 is LNHNV and CDR2 is YYDKDF (reference sequence). The CDR3 DNA reads as TGTGCCACCAGCAGTAAACAGGGGGCGCGGAGCGCCGGTGAGCAGTTCTTC. This encodes CATSSKQGARSAGEQFF.

V and J are TRBV4-2 and TRBJ2-2; weak D call: TRBD2 (6 bases). The ends were cut back, 3 bases at V and 4 bases at J, with 12 bases in the middle. The CDR3 consists of 15 residues. The V gene's germline CDR1 is LGHNA and CDR2 YNFKEQ. This CDR3 reads CASSHPGLTTGELFF. CDR3 nucleotides: TGTGCCAGCAGCCACCCGGGACTCACCACCGGGGAGCTGTTTTTT.

The gene calls are TRBV20-1 and TRBJ2-5, with D perhaps given as TRBD1 or TRBD2 (5 bases each). Germline CDR1 reads DFQATT; CDR2 reads SNEGSKA (reference sequence). The CDR3 runs to 13 residues. Deletions cut 5 bases from V and 2 bases from J, with 12 bases between. The CDR3 bases are TGCAGTGCTCCCGGGGCAGAACAAGAGACCCAGTACTTC. This sequence encodes CSAPGAEQETQYF.

The chain couples TRBV5-1 to TRBJ2-3, with 7 bases aligning to TRBD2. CDR3 length equals 15 residues. The J segment lost 2 bases and the V segment lost 0 bases, leaving 3 bases of the junction unmatched. Germline values: CDR1 SGHRS, CDR2 YFSETQ. The CDR3 DNA sequence: TGCGCCAGCAGCTTGGCACGGGGGGTCACAGATACGCAGTATTTT. It specifies CASSLARGVTDTQYF. The full variable domain, completed using reference TRBV5-1 and TRBJ2-3, is KAGVTQTPRYLIKTRGQQVTLSCSPISGHRSVSWYQQTPGQGLQFLFEYFSETQRNKGNFPGRFSGRQFSNSRSEMNVSTLELGDSALYLCASSLARGVTDTQYFGPGTRLTVL.

The V call is TRBV29-1, the J call TRBJ2-7; D gene unclear. Germline CDR1 reads SQVTM; CDR2 reads ANQGSEA. CDR3 length equals 15 residues. Trimming took off 1 base at V and 0 bases at J, with 13 bases between the two ends. CDR3 in amino acids: CSVEVAGLSSYEQYF. DNA for the CDR3: TGCAGCGTTGAAGTGGCCGGATTGAGCTCCTACGAGCAGTACTTC.

Written as DNA, the CDR3 is TGTGCCAGCAGCTTAGACCATTTTGAAGCTTTCTTT. This sequence encodes CASSLDHFEAFF. V and J are TRBV7-9 and TRBJ1-1; D unresolved. V lost 1 base and J 7 bases, leaving 7 bases between the germline ends. From germline, CDR1 is SEHNR and CDR2 FQNEAQ (reference sequence). The CDR3 has 12 amino acids.

The CDR3 here is CASSVGLRTGIGELFF. CDR3 DNA: TGTGCCAGCAGCGTAGGCCTACGGACAGGGATCGGGGAGCTGTTTTTT. This chain uses TRBV9 with TRBJ2-2; 8 bases agree with TRBD1. This CDR3 is built from 16 residues. CDR1 is SGDLS, CDR2 YYNGEE, per germline. The V segment lost 0 bases and the J segment 7 bases; nucleotides outside the gene matches: 8.

V and J are TRBV9 and TRBJ2-3; D is uncertain. CDR1 and CDR2 from the germline V gene are SGDLS and YYNGEE. Trimming left V 2 bases short and J 2 bases short, with 6 bases between. The CDR3 runs 13 residues. CDR3 in DNA: TGTGCCAGCAGCGTTAGACTCACAGATACGCAGTATTTT. The encoded protein is CASSVRLTDTQYF. Variable domain in full (rest from reference TRBV9 and TRBJ2-3): DSGVTQTPKHLITATGQRVTLRCSPRSGDLSVYWYQQSLDQGLQFLIQYYNGEERAKGNILERFSAQQFPDLHSELNLSSLELGDSALYFCASSVRLTDTQYFGPGTRLTVL.

This clonotype was recorded only once. The V and J genes are TRBV20-1 and TRBJ2-1; D possibly corresponds to TRBD2 (5 bases). In germline, CDR1 is DFQATT, CDR2 SNEGSKA (reference sequence). V was clipped by 5 bases and J by 4 bases, with 9 bases between them. The CDR3 has 12 amino acids. The CDR3 DNA is TGCAGTGCTCATAGGACTTACAATGAGCAGTTCTTC. Translated, it gives CSAHRTYNEQFF.

The count of this clonotype is one. The V gene is TRBV20-1, the J gene TRBJ2-1; TRBD1 or TRBD2 may be the D gene (5 bases each). This CDR3 contains 15 residues. CDR1 is DFQATT, CDR2 SNEGSKA, per germline (reference sequence). V was trimmed by 6 bases and J by 0 bases, leaving 15 bases between them. The CDR3: CSATFGDPSYNEQFF. The CDR3 DNA follows: TGCAGTGCCACCTTCGGGGACCCCTCCTACAATGAGCAGTTCTTC.

The rearrangement uses TRBV9 and TRBJ2-7; D is unresolved. Germline CDR1 SGDLS, CDR2 YYNGEE. Trimming removed 6 bases from V and 3 bases from J, with 10 bases in between. CDR3 length: 12 residues. CDR3 loop: CASKPCRYEQYF. The CDR3, as DNA: TGTGCCAGCAAACCCTGCCGCTACGAGCAGTACTTC.

The CDR3 DNA follows: TGTGCCATCAGCGAGGGGGCTGGCAATCAGCCCCAGCATTTT. As protein: CAISEGAGNQPQHF. The chain joins TRBV10-3 to TRBJ1-5, with 7 bases lining up with TRBD1. Per germline, CDR1 ENHRY and CDR2 SYGVKD. The J segment lost 2 bases and the V segment lost 6 bases, leaving 4 bases of the junction unmatched. The CDR3 is made up of 14 amino acids.

CDR3 nucleotide sequence: TGTGCCAGCACCCGGACAGGGGGGTTTTATCAGCCCCAGCATTTT. This codes for CASTRTGGFYQPQHF. The chain recombines TRBV12-3 or TRBV12-4 with TRBJ1-5, with 10 bases matching TRBD1. The junction had 8 bases not matched to a gene; V was cut back by 7 bases and J by 5 bases. The CDR3 consists of 15 residues.

J is TRBJ1-4 and V is TRBV20-1, with D possibly being TRBD1 (6 bases). Germline CDR1 DFQATT, CDR2 SNEGSKA (reference sequence). V dropped 1 base and J dropped 6 bases, with 12 bases sitting between them. This CDR3 contains 14 residues. CDR3 sequence reads: CSARAGGGHEKLFF. CDR3 DNA sequence: TGCAGTGCTAGAGCGGGGGGCGGGCATGAAAAACTGTTTTTT.

The V and J genes are TRBV7-8 and TRBJ1-5; D is uncertain. The CDR3 has 13 residues. Germline CDR1 and CDR2: SGHVS and FQNEAQ. V lost 3 bases, J lost 5 bases, and 8 bases lay in between. In DNA, the CDR3 is TGTGCCAGCAGCTTCCGTCACGATCAGCCCCAGCATTTT. This gives the protein CASSFRHDQPQHF.

This clonotype has just one count. The V and J genes are TRBV28 and TRBJ1-6; D is unclear. The CDR3 length is 14 residues. V lost 3 bases, J lost 0 bases, and 3 bases lay in between. The germline V gene has CDR1 MDHEN and CDR2 SYDVKM. The CDR3 reads CASSLTSYNSPLHF. CDR3 in DNA: TGTGCCAGCAGTTTGACCTCCTATAATTCACCCCTCCACTTT.

V usage is TRBV20-1 and J usage is TRBJ2-2, with 7 bases matching TRBD1. Germline V lookup: CDR1 DFQATT, CDR2 SNEGSKA (reference sequence). Germline trimming cut 3 bases from V and 2 bases from J; bases unmatched to any gene: 9. The CDR3 is 16 amino acids. CDR3 sequence reads: CSARRVGTENTGELFF. CDR3 nucleotides: TGCAGTGCTAGGAGGGTAGGGACAGAAAACACCGGGGAGCTGTTTTTT.

This clonotype was counted once. The rearrangement uses TRBV3-1 and TRBJ1-1, with D hard to call. The CDR3 extends over 12 amino acids. The V end was cut by 3 bases, the J end by 8 bases, with 10 bases between. CDR1 is LGHDT, CDR2 YNNKEL, per germline (reference sequence). CDR3 DNA sequence: TGTGCCAGCAGCCAGACCTTTACCGAAGCTTTCTTT. It specifies CASSQTFTEAFF.

The chain employs TRBV7-9 and TRBJ1-2; D not certain. The germline V and J ends were trimmed by 0 bases and 5 bases, with 13 bases remaining between them. This CDR3 spans 15 amino acids. Germline V CDR1 and CDR2: SEHNR, FQNEAQ (reference sequence). The CDR3 sequence: CASSLARGSQYGYTF. CDR3 DNA sequence: TGTGCCAGCAGCTTAGCACGTGGCAGCCAATATGGCTACACCTTC.

The chain employs TRBV27 and TRBJ2-2; D call uncertain. The CDR3 is made up of 13 amino acids. CDR1 is MNHEY and CDR2 is SMNVEV in the germline V gene (reference sequence). The germline V and J ends were trimmed by 5 bases and 5 bases, with 9 bases remaining between them. The CDR3 reads CASSAFWTGELFF. The CDR3, as DNA: TGTGCCAGCAGTGCCTTCTGGACCGGGGAGCTGTTTTTT.

CDR3 sequence reads: CASSQFPPLNEKLFF. CDR3 coding DNA: TGCGCCAGCAGCCAATTTCCCCCCCTTAATGAAAAACTGTTTTTT. V usage is TRBV4-3 and J usage is TRBJ1-4; D gene ambiguous. The germline V gene has CDR1 LGHNA and CDR2 YSLEER. V lost 2 bases and J lost 4, with 11 bases in between. The CDR3 length is 15 residues.